The TCR beta chain under discussion was sequenced for a study of OX40 agonist ivuxolimab in advanced cancers. Study in general: Dose-escalation patients had hepatocellular carcinoma, melanoma, renal cell or head and neck cancer. General study points: CD4+ and CD8+ T cells in blood underwent clonal expansion by week 6 at 0.1 to 3.0 mg/kg.

TCRdb's table, derived via immunoSEQ multiplex PCR, lists solely in-frame clones and lacks some. The top ten hold 1% of the sample, which has around 150,000 clones, about 93% seen once. On this clone itself: Its antigen is currently unknown.

Trimming removed 1 base at V and 11 bases at J, with 17 bases between. Germline V CDR1 and CDR2: LGHNA, YSLEER. The CDR3 covers 14 residues. The receptor was isolated from an adult with an advanced solid tumor such as melanoma, head and neck, liver or kidney cancer. V and J are TRBV4-3 and TRBJ1-1; D gene uncertain. This sample comprised CD4+ or CD8+ T cells sorted from blood, obtained in a trial of the OX40 agonist ivuxolimab. The CDR3, as DNA: TGCGCCAGCAGCCAAGTCGGAAAAAGAGATATGGCTTTCTTT. Its protein product is CASSQVGKRDMAFF.